The source of this T cell receptor beta chain is a study of shared clonotypes between healthy human individuals. Every immunoSEQ plate was one replicate of a subset's evenly spread DNA. How the authors handled the data: In the immunoSEQ data, sequences were junction-only and lacked quality scores, so filtering differed. Assay used: immunoSEQ multiplex PCR; TCRdb lists only in-frame clones, some missing. V, J and clone size were drawn from that table, and D and trimming were deduced from the DNA. The data contain hundreds of thousands of clones, about 96% of them singletons. In the naive CD8 group, cells lacked CD45RO and were positively selected for CCR7, so terminally differentiated effector memory CD45RA+ cells were left out. The germline V gene encodes CDR1 SGDLS and CDR2 YYNGEE. This CDR3 is built from 14 residues. After removal of 7 bases from V and 5 bases from J, the junction contained 11 bases not matched to a gene.

The chain recombines TRBV9 with TRBJ2-7; 8 positions match TRBD1. The specimen was naive CD8+ T cells sorted from blood. The source of this sequence is a man in his thirties or forties in good health. Here the CDR3 reads CASGQGAVWDEQYF. For the CDR3, the DNA is TGTGCCAGCGGCCAGGGGGCGGTCTGGGACGAGCAGTACTTC.